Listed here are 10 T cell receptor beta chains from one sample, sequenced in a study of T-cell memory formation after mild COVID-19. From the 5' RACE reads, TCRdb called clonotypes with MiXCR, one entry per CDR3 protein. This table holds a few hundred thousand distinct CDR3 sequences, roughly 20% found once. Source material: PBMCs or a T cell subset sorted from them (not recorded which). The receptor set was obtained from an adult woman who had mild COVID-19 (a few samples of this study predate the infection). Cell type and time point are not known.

The CDR3 spells CASSLSLAATDTQYF. The CDR3 DNA sequence: TGTGCCAGCAGCTTAAGTCTAGCGGCCACAGATACGCAGTATTTT. The chain recombines TRBV7-2 with TRBJ2-3; TRBD2 matches at 7 bases. V trimming: 2 bases; J trimming: 2 bases; junction bases outside the gene matches: 4. In germline, CDR1 is SGHTA, CDR2 FQGNSA. This CDR3 contains 15 residues.

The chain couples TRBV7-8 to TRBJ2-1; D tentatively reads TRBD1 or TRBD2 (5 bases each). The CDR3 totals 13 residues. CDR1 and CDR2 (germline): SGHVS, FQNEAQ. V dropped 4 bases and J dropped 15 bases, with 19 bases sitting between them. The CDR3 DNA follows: TGTGCCAGCAGCTCAAACTACCGGGGCAAGGGGTTCTTC. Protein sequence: CASSSNYRGKGFF. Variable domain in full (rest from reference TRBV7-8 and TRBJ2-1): GAGVSQSPRYKVAKRGQDVALRCDPISGHVSLFWYQQALGQGPEFLTYFQNEAQLDKSGLPSDRFFAERPEGSVSTLKIQRTQQEDSAVYLCASSSNYRGKGFFGPGTRLTVL.

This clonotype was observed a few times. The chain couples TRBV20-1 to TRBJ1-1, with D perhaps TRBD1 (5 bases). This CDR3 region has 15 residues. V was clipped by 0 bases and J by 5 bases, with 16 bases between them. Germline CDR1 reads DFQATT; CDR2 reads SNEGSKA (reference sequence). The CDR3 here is CSARDPHRRGTEAFF. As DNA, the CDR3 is TGCAGTGCTAGAGATCCTCACAGGAGGGGAACTGAAGCTTTCTTT.

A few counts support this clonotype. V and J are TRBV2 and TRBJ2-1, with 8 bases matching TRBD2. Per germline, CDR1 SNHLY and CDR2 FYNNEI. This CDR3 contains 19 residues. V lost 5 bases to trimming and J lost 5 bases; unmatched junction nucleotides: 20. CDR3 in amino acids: CASSTISSPDSGVDNEQFF. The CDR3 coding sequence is TGTGCCAGCAGTACAATCTCCTCCCCCGATAGCGGGGTCGACAATGAGCAGTTCTTC. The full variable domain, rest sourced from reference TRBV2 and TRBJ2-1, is EPEVTQTPSHQVTQMGQEVILRCVPISNHLYFYWYRQILGQKVEFLVSFYNNEISEKSEIFDDQFSVERPDGSNFTLKIRSTKLEDSAMYFCASSTISSPDSGVDNEQFFGPGTRLTVL.

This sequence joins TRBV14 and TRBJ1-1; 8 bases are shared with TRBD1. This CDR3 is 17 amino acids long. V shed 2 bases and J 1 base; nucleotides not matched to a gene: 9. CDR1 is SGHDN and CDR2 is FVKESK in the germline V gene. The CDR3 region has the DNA TGTGCCAGCAGCCAAAAGGGGGACAGGTACTGGAACACTGAAGCTTTCTTT. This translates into CASSQKGDRYWNTEAFF.

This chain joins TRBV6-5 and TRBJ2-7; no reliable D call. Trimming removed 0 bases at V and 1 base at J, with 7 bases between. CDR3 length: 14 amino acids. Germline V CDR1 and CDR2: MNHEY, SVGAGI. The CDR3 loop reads CASSYSTDSYEQYF. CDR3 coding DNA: TGTGCCAGCAGTTACTCTACAGATTCCTACGAGCAGTACTTC.

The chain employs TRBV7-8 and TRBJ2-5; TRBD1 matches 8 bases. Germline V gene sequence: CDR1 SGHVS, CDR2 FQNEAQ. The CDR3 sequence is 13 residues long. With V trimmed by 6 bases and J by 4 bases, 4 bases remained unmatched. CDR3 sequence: CASRDRALETQYF. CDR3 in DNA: TGTGCCAGCAGGGACAGGGCCCTAGAGACCCAGTACTTC.

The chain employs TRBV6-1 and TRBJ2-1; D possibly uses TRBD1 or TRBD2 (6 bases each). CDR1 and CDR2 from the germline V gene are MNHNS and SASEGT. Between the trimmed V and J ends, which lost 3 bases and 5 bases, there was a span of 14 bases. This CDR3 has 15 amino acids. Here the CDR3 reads CASSDVGGGHNEQFF. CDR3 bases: TGTGCCAGCAGTGACGTGGGGGGCGGCCACAATGAGCAGTTCTTC.

The CDR3 here is CASSMRQGAFYGYTF. In DNA form, the CDR3 reads TGTGCCAGTAGTATGCGGCAGGGGGCTTTCTATGGCTACACCTTC. The chain employs TRBV19 and TRBJ1-2; 8 bases are shared with TRBD1. The CDR3 contains 15 residues. V trimming: 3 bases; J trimming: 4 bases; junction bases outside the gene matches: 7. Germline CDR1 reads LNHDA; CDR2 reads SQIVND (reference sequence).

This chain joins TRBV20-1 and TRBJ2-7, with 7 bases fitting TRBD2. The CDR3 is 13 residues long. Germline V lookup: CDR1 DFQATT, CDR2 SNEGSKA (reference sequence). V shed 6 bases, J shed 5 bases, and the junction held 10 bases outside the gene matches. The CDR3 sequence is CSATGDYSDEQYF. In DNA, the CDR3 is TGCAGTGCCACCGGGGACTATAGTGACGAGCAGTACTTC.